The present entry profiles one T cell receptor beta chain with its context. Its antigen is unidentified. CDR3 length: 13 amino acids. V shed 3 bases, J shed 6 bases, and the junction held 3 bases outside the gene matches. Germline values: CDR1 MNHEY, CDR2 SVGEGT. The entry originates in a study of T cell responses to AZD1222 COVID-19 vaccine. General study points: Of the AZD1222 recipients, only 5 or 6 were seropositive at baseline.

The method was immunoSEQ multiplex PCR; TCRdb's version includes in-frame clones alone and lacks a portion of them. The data hold 30,000 to 35,000 clones, with 80% to 95% observed a single time. The specimen was peripheral blood, collected on day 0 of AZD1222 vaccination. The TCR was taken from an adult in good health. The chain carries TRBV6-2 or TRBV6-3 and TRBJ1-1, with 8 bases matching TRBD1. The CDR3 spells CASSYDRGAEAFF. In DNA form, the CDR3 reads TGTGCCAGCAGTTATGACAGGGGCGCTGAAGCTTTCTTT.